This TCR beta chain was recovered during a study of response to subunit inactivated influenza vaccine. Whole-study findings and limits: New T cells are recruited in small numbers by each seasonal influenza vaccination, according to the authors' suggestion.

TCRdb passed the RT-PCR reads through MiXCR, listing each CDR3 protein once. The table lists some 500,000 distinct CDR3 sequences, 10% to 15% of them singletons. This clonotype has a handful of counts. Antigen unknown. The germline CDR1 and CDR2 sequences are LNHDA and SQIVND (reference sequence). The CDR3 extends over 12 amino acids. Trimming took 5 bases from V and 6 from J, leaving 11 bases between them. This chain links TRBV19 with TRBJ2-7, with a possible D match to TRBD1 (6 bases). The source of this sequence is a man aged 50 or older who received an inactivated influenza vaccine. Source: PBMCs from blood, taken roughly 46 days after vaccination. CDR3: CASSETGFEQYF. The DNA of the CDR3 is TGTGCCAGTAGTGAAACAGGGTTCGAGCAGTACTTC.